Presented here are 2 T cell receptor beta chains from one specimen sequenced in a study of blood T cell repertoires in COVID-19. Generated by immunoSEQ multiplex PCR, the TCRdb table keeps only in-frame clones and is missing some. The sample holds fewer than 300,000 clones, 85% to 90% seen once. The sample was peripheral blood. These receptors all stem from a woman aged 45-60 years with COVID-19, enrolled during active disease.

The chain is built from TRBV5-4 and TRBJ1-3; tentatively, D is TRBD1 (5 bases). Germline V CDR1 and CDR2: SGHNT, YYREEE (reference sequence). The CDR3 covers 15 residues. Trimming pared 3 bases from V and 0 bases from J, leaving 10 bases between. DNA of the CDR3: TGTGCCAGCAGCTCCGGACAAACCTCTGGAAACACCATATATTTT. Its translation is CASSSGQTSGNTIYF. Together with reference TRBV5-4 and TRBJ1-3, the CDR3 gives the full variable domain: ETGVTQSPTHLIKTRGQQVTLRCSSQSGHNTVSWYQQALGQGPQFIFQYYREEENGRGNFPPRFSGLQFPNYSSELNVNALELDDSALYLCASSSGQTSGNTIYFGEGSWLTVV.

The chain combines TRBV3-1 (or the pseudogene TRBV3-2) with TRBJ1-2, with D tentatively TRBD1 (5 bases). Germline values: CDR1 LGHDT, CDR2 YNNKEL (reference sequence). This CDR3 has 14 residues. V gave up 4 bases and J gave up 4 bases, with 13 bases separating them. In DNA, the CDR3 is TGTGCCAGCAGCCGCTACTCGACAGTCTATGGCTACACCTTC. It yields the protein CASSRYSTVYGYTF.